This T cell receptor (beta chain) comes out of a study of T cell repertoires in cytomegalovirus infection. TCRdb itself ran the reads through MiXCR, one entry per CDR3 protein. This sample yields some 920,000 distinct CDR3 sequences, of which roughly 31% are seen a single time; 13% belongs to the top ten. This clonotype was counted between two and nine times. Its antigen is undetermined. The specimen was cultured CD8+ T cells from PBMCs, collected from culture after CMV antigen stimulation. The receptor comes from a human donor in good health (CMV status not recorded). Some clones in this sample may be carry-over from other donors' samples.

As DNA, the CDR3 is TGTGCCACCACCGATAGCGGGGGTTTAATAAACATTCAGTACTTC. Residues: CATTDSGGLINIQYF. This sequence joins TRBV15 and TRBJ2-4; 9 bases align to TRBD2. Trimming removed 7 bases from V and 6 bases from J; junction bases left unmatched: 10. The CDR3 spans 15 residues. The germline CDR1 and CDR2 sequences are LNHNV and YYDKDF (reference sequence).